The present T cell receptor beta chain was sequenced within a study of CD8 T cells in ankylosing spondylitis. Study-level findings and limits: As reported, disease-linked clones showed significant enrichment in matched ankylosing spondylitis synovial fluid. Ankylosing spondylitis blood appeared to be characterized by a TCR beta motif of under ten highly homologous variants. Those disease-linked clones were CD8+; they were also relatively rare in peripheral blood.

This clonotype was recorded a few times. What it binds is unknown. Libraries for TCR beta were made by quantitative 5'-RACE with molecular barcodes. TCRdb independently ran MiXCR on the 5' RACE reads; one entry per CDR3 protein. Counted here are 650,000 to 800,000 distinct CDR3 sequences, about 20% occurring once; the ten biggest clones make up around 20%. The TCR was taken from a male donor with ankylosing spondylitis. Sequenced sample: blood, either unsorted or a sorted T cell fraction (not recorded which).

This chain's CDR3 is CASSYGQGFYEQYF. The DNA of the CDR3 is TGTGCCAGCAGTTACGGCCAGGGATTCTACGAGCAGTACTTC. The J gene is TRBJ2-7, the V gene TRBV6-2 or TRBV6-3, with a weak D call TRBD1 (5 bases). CDR3 length: 14 residues. Germline V lookup: CDR1 MNHEY, CDR2 SVGEGT. The V and J ends lost 2 bases and 3 bases respectively, with 11 bases between them.